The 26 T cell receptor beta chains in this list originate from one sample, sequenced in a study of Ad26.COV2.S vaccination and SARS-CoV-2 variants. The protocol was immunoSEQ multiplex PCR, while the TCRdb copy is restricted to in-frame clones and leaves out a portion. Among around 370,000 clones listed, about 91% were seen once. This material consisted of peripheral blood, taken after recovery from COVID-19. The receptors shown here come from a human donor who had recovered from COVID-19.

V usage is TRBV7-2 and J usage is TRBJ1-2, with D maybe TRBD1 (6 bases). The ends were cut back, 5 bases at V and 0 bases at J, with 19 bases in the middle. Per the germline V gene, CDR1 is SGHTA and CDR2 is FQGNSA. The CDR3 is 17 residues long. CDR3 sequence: CASSPRSGAGANYGYTF. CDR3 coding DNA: TGTGCCAGCAGCCCCCGTTCGGGGGCAGGAGCTAACTATGGCTACACCTTC.

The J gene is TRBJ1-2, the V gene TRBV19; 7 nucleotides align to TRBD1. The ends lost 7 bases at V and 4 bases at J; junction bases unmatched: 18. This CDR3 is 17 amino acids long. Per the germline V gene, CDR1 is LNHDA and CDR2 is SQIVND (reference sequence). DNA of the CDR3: TGTGCCAGTAAAATTTCCGACAGGGCCCCGTTCATCTATGGCTACACCTTC. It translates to CASKISDRAPFIYGYTF.

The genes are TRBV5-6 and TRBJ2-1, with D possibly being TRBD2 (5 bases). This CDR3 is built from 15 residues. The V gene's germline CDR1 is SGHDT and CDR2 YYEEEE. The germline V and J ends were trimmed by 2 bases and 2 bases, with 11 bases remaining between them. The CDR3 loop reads CASSFRGSPYNEQFF. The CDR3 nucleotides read TGTGCCAGCAGCTTCAGAGGGTCCCCCTACAATGAGCAGTTCTTC. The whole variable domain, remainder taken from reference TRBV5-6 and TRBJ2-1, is DAGVTQSPTHLIKTRGQQVTLRCSPKSGHDTVSWYQQALGQGPQFIFQYYEEEERQRGNFPDRFSGHQFPNYSSELNVNALLLGDSALYLCASSFRGSPYNEQFFGPGTRLTVL.

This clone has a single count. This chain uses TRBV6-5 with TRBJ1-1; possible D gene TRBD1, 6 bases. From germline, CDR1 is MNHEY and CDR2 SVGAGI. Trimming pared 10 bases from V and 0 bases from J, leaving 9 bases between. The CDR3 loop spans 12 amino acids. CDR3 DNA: TGTGCCAACAGGGTGCTGAACACTGAAGCTTTCTTT. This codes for CANRVLNTEAFF.

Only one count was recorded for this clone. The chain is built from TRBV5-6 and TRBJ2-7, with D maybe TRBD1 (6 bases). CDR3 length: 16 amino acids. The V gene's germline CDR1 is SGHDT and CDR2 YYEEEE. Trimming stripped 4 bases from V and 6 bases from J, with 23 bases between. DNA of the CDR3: TGTGCCAGCAGCGACTCGTCCAGGGGACGGCTGGTCGAGCAGTACTTC. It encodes CASSDSSRGRLVEQYF.

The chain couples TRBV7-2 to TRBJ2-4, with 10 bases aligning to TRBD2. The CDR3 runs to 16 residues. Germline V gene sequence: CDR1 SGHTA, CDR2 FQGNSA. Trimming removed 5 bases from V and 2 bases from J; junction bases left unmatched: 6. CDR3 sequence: CASSEPGLASKNIQYF. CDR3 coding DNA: TGTGCCAGCAGCGAGCCGGGACTAGCGTCCAAAAACATTCAGTACTTC.

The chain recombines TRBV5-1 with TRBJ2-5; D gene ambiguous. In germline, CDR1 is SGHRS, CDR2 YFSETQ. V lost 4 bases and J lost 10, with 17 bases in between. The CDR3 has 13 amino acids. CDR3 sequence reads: CASSVTGSIDQYF. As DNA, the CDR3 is TGCGCCAGCAGCGTAACCGGTAGTATCGACCAGTACTTC.

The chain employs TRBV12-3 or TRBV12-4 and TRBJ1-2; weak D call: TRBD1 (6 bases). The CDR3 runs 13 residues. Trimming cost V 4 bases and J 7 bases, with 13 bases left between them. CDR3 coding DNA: TGTGCCAGCAGTTACCTCGGACAGCTTGGCTACACCTTC. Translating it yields CASSYLGQLGYTF.

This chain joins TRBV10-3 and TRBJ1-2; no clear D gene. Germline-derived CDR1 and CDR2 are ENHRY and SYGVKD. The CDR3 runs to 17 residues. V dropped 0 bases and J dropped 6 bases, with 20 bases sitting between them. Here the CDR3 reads CAISESTRRVTINGYTF. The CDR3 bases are TGTGCCATCAGTGAGTCGACTCGGCGGGTGACAATTAATGGCTACACCTTC.

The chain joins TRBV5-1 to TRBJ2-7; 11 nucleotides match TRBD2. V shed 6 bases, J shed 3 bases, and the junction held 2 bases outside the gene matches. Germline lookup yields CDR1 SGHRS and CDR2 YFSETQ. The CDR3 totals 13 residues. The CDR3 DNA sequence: TGCGCCAGCAACCTAGCGGGGGGCTACGAGCAGTACTTC. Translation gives CASNLAGGYEQYF.

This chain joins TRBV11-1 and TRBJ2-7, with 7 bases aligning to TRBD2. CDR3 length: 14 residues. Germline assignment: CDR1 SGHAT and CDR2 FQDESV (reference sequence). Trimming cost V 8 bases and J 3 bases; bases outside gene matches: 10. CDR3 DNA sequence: TGTGCCAGCGGAGCCAGCGGGGAGTACTACGAGCAGTACTTC. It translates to CASGASGEYYEQYF.

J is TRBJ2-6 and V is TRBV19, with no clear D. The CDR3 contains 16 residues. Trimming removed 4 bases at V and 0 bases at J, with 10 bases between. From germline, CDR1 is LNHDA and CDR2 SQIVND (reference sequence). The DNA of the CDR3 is TGTGCCAGTAGTACGTTAGTACCCTCTGGGGCCAACGTCCTGACTTTC. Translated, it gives CASSTLVPSGANVLTF.

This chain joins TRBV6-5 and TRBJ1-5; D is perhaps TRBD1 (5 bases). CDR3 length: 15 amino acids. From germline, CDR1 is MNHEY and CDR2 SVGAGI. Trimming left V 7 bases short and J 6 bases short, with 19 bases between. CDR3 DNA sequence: TGTGCCAGCACTATTGAGGAAGGGGCGGTTCAGCCCCAGCATTTT. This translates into CASTIEEGAVQPQHF.

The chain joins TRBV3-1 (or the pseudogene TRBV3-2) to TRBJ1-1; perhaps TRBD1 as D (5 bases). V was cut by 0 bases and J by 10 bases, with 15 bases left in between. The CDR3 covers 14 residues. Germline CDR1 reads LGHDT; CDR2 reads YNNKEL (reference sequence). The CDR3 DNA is TGTGCCAGCAGCCAAGAGGGGCGAGACAGTCGAGCTTTCTTT. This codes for CASSQEGRDSRAFF.

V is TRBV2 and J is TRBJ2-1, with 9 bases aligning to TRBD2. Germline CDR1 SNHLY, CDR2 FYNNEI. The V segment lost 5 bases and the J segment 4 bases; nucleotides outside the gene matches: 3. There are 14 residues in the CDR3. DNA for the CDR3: TGTGCCAGCAGTCTAGCGGGGACATACAATGAGCAGTTCTTC. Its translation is CASSLAGTYNEQFF.

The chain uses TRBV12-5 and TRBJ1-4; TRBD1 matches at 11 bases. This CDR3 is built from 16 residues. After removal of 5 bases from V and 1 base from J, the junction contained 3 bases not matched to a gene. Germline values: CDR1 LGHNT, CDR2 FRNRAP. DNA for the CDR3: TGTGCTAGTGGTCGGGGGACAGGGGGAACTAATGAAAAACTGTTTTTT. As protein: CASGRGTGGTNEKLFF.

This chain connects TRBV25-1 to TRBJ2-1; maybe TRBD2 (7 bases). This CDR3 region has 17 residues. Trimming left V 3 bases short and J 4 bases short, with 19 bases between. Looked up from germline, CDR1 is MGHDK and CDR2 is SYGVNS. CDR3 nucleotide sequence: TGTGCCAGCAGTGACCATCGTGGGGGGGACACATACAATGAGCAGTTCTTC. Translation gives CASSDHRGGDTYNEQFF.

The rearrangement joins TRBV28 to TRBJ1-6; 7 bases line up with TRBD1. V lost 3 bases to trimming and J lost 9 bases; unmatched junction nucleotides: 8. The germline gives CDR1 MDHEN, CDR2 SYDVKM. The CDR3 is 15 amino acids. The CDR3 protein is CASSFSDRESSPLHF. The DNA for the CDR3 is TGTGCCAGCAGTTTTTCCGACAGGGAAAGTTCACCCCTCCACTTT.

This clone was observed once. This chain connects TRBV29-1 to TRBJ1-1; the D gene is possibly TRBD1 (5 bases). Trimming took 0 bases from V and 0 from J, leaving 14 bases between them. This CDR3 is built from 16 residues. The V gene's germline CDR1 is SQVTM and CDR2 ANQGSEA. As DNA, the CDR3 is TGCAGCGTTGAAGATCTAGGGCAGGGAATGAACACTGAAGCTTTCTTT. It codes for CSVEDLGQGMNTEAFF.

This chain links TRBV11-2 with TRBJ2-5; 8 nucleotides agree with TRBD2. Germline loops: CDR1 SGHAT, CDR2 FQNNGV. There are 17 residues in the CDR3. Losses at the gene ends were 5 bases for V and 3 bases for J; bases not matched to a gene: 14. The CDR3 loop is CASSLKGGGRREETQYF. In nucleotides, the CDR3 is TGTGCCAGCAGCCTAAAAGGCGGGGGGCGCAGGGAAGAGACCCAGTACTTC.

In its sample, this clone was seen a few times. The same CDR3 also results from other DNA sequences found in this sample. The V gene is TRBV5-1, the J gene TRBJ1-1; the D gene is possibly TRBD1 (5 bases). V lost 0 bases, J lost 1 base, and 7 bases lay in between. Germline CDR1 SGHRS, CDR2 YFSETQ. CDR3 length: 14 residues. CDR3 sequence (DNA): TGCGCCAGCAGCTTGGTAGGGGAGAACACTGAAGCTTTCTTT. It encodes CASSLVGENTEAFF.

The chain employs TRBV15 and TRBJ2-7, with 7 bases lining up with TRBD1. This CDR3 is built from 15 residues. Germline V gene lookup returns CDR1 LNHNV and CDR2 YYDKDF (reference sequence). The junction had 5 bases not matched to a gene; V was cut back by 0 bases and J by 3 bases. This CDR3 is CATSRDTTGIYEQYF. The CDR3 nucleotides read TGTGCCACCAGCAGAGATACGACAGGGATCTACGAGCAGTACTTC.

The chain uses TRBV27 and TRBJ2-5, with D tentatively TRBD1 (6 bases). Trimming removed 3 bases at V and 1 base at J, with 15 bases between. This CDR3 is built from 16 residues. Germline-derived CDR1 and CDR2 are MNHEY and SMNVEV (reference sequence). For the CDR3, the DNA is TGTGCCAGCAGTTTGGAGCCACGACAGGCCCAAGAGACCCAGTACTTC. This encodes CASSLEPRQAQETQYF.

This chain's CDR3 is CASSPSGGGTDTQYF. In nucleotides, the CDR3 is TGTGCCAGCAGCCCGTCGGGGGGAGGCACAGATACGCAGTATTTT. The chain combines TRBV7-3 with TRBJ2-3; 7 bases match TRBD2. In germline, CDR1 is SGHTA, CDR2 FQGTGA. The CDR3 extends over 15 amino acids. V shed 5 bases, J shed 1 base, and the junction held 6 bases outside the gene matches.

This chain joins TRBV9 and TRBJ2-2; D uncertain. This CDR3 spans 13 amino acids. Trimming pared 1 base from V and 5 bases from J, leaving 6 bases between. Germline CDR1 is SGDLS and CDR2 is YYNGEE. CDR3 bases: TGTGCCAGCAGCGTAATAGTAACCGGGGAGCTGTTTTTT. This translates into CASSVIVTGELFF.

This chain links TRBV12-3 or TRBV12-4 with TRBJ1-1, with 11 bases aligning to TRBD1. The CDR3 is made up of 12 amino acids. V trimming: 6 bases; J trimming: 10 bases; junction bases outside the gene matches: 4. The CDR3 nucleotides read TGTGCCAGCAGAGACGGGACAGGGGGAGCTTTCTTT. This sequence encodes CASRDGTGGAFF.